Shown below are 8 T cell receptor beta chains from a single sample sequenced in a study of regulatory T cells in long-lasting Graves disease. The sample's time point: newly diagnosed GD, antithyroid drugs for less than 3 months. The TCR library was made from RNA that had been extracted from PBMCs in TRIzol. TCR beta libraries were built with iRepertoire HTBI primers and Arm-PCR of CDR3 regions. A single record per CDR3 protein comes from TCRdb applying MiXCR to the multiplex PCR reads. The repertoire includes 400,000 to 550,000 distinct CDR3 sequences, about 15% of them detected once, and 15% to 20% sits in the top ten. A further study also used this sample, focusing on T cells in Graves' hyperthyroidism and ophthalmopathy.

This specimen consisted of peripheral blood mononuclear cells (PBMCs), obtained at new diagnosis, from a patient treated with antithyroid drugs. The receptors shown here come from a woman aged 25 to 39 with Graves disease.

This clonotype was recorded at least ten times. The chain joins TRBV29-1 to TRBJ2-5; 10 bases line up with TRBD2. V lost 5 bases and J lost 4; bases outside the gene matches: 7. This CDR3 region has 14 residues. Looked up from germline, CDR1 is SQVTM and CDR2 is ANQGSEA. Here the CDR3 reads CSVSSGRARETQYF. Written as DNA, the CDR3 is TGCAGCGTTTCCAGCGGGAGGGCCCGAGAGACCCAGTACTTC. Full variable domain (rest looked up from reference TRBV29-1 and TRBJ2-5): SAVISQKPSRDICQRGTSLTIQCQVDSQVTMMFWYRQQPGQSLTLIATANQGSEATYESGFVIDKFPISRPNLTFSTLTVSNMSPEDSSIYLCSVSSGRARETQYFGPGTRLLVL.

At least ten counts were recorded for this clonotype. V usage is TRBV15 and J usage is TRBJ1-1; D perhaps matches TRBD1 (5 bases). V was trimmed by 5 bases and J by 0 bases, leaving 7 bases between them. Looked up from germline, CDR1 is LNHNV and CDR2 is YYDKDF (reference sequence). This CDR3 comprises 13 residues. The CDR3 DNA is TGTGCCACCAGCGAGGACATGAACACTGAAGCTTTCTTT. As protein: CATSEDMNTEAFF.

The gene calls are TRBV6-2 or TRBV6-3 and TRBJ2-1; D is perhaps TRBD1 (6 bases). Near its end, the DNA agrees better with TRBJ2-7, so the J call may be wrong. Germline assignment: CDR1 MNHEY and CDR2 SVGEGT. The CDR3 loop spans 13 amino acids. DNA for the CDR3: TGTGCCAGCAGCAAGAGTGGACAGATTGAGCAGTACTTC. Its protein product is CASSKSGQIEQYF.

This clonotype was counted only a few times. This CDR3 fails to terminate in the conserved phenylalanine or tryptophan, so it likely reflects a read error. J is TRBJ2-1 and V is TRBV7-9; D remains ambiguous. V was cut by 7 bases and J by 4 bases, with 20 bases left in between. The CDR3 totals 16 residues. CDR1 SEHNR and CDR2 FQNEAQ come from the germline V gene (reference sequence). For the CDR3, the DNA is TGTGCCAGCAAAATTTCCGGACCATACGATTACAATGAGCAGTTCCTC. Amino acid sequence: CASKISGPYDYNEQFL.

This chain uses TRBV20-1 with TRBJ2-4; D gene uncertain. This CDR3 region has 13 residues. The germline gives CDR1 DFQATT, CDR2 SNEGSKA (reference sequence). Trimming took 7 bases from V and 1 from J, leaving 11 bases between them. CDR3 loop: CSGSTAAKNIQYF. The CDR3 DNA is TGCAGTGGGTCGACGGCGGCCAAAAACATTCAGTACTTC.

The chain is built from TRBV2 and TRBJ2-1; tentative D call: TRBD2 (6 bases). Trimming stripped 7 bases from V and 0 bases from J, with 16 bases between. This CDR3 has 16 amino acids. Per the germline V gene, CDR1 is SNHLY and CDR2 is FYNNEI. In DNA form, the CDR3 reads TGTGCCAGCATGATGAGTTTTAGCGGCTCCTACAATGAGCAGTTCTTC. Its translation is CASMMSFSGSYNEQFF.

This clonotype was counted at least ten times. This sequence joins TRBV6-6 and TRBJ2-6; D gene ambiguous. The V end was cut by 0 bases, the J end by 1 base, with 7 bases between. CDR1 is MNHNY and CDR2 is SVGAGI in the germline V gene (reference sequence). This CDR3 contains 16 residues. CDR3 region: CASSYSELSGANVLTF. Here the CDR3 DNA reads TGTGCCAGCAGTTACTCGGAGCTTTCTGGGGCCAACGTCCTGACTTTC.

Details on this clonotype: At one of its ends the junction is not consistent with the germline gene, which may arise from a read error. The chain uses TRBV19 and TRBJ2-3; 9 bases agree with TRBD1. The CDR3 consists of 14 residues. Germline CDR1 reads LNHDA; CDR2 reads SQIVND (reference sequence). CDR3 residues: CASKHRGRTDTQYF. The CDR3 DNA reads TGTGCCAGTAAACACAGGGGGCGCACAGATACACAGTATTTT. The full variable domain, completed using reference TRBV19 and TRBJ2-3, is DGGITQSPKYLFRKEGQNVTLSCEQNLNHDAMYWYRQDPGQGLRLIYYSQIVNDFQKGDIAEGYSVSREKKESFPLTVTSAQKNPTAFYLCASKHRGRTDTQYFGPGTRLTVL.